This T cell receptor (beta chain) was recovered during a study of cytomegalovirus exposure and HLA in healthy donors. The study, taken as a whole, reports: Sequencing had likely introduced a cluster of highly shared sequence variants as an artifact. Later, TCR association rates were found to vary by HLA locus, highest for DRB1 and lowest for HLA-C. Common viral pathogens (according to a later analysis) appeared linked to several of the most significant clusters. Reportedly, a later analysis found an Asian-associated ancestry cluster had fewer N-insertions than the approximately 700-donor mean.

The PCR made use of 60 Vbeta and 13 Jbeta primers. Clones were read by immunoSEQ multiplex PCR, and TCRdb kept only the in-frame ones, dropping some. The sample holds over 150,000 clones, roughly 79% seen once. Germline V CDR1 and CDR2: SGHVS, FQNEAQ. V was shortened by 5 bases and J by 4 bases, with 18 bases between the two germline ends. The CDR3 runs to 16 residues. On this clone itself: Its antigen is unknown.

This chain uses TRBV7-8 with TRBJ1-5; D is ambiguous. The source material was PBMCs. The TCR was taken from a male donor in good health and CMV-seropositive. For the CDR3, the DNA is TGTGCCAGCAGCCCCGAGGGAGGTTTCTGGAATCAGCCCCAGCATTTT. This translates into CASSPEGGFWNQPQHF. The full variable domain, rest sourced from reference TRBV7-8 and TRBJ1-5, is GAGVSQSPRYKVAKRGQDVALRCDPISGHVSLFWYQQALGQGPEFLTYFQNEAQLDKSGLPSDRFFAERPEGSVSTLKIQRTQQEDSAVYLCASSPEGGFWNQPQHFGDGTRLSIL.